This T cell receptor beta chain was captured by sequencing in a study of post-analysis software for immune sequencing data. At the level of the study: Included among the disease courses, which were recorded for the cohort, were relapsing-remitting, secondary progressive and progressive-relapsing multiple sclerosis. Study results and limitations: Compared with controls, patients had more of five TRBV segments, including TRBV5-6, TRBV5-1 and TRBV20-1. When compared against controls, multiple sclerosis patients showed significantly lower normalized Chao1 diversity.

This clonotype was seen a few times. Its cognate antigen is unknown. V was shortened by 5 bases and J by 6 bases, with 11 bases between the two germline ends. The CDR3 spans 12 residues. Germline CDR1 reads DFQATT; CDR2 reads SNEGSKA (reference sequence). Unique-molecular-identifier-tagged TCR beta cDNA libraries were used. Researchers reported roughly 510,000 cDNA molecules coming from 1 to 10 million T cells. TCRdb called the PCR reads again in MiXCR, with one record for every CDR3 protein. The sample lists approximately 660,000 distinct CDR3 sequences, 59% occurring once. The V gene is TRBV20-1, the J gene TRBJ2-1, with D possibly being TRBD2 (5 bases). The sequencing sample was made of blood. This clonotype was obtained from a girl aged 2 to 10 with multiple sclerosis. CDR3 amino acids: CSAGPGGNEQFF. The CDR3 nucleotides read TGCAGTGCTGGCCCCGGAGGCAATGAGCAGTTCTTC.